The source of this T cell receptor beta chain is a study of human T cells and chemical hapten exposure. Study outcomes and limitations: The count of PT1 expanded TCRs correlated positively with patch test score.

This clonotype appeared many times. Its specificity is unknown. Specified time point: patch test 1, 2 weeks after DPC sensitization. Treatment defined: therapeutic diphenylcyclopropenone sensitization with weekly scalp DPC. The germline gives CDR1 KGHSY, CDR2 FQNENV. Trimming took 3 bases from V and 2 from J, leaving 11 bases between them. There are 14 residues in the CDR3. TCRdb redid the calling of the RACE reads with MiXCR, one entry per CDR3 protein. The sample lists 75,000 to 90,000 distinct CDR3 sequences; over 9.5% were seen once. V is TRBV16 and J is TRBJ2-7; perhaps TRBD1 as D (6 bases). The sample consisted of whole blood, taken in connection with sensitization to the hapten diphenylcyclopropenone (DPC). This receptor was taken from a woman aged 60-75 years with alopecia areata. Some clones in this sample may be carry-over from other donors' samples. The CDR3, as DNA: TGTGCCAGCAGCCAGACAAGGACAGCCTACGAGCAGTACTTC. It encodes CASSQTRTAYEQYF.